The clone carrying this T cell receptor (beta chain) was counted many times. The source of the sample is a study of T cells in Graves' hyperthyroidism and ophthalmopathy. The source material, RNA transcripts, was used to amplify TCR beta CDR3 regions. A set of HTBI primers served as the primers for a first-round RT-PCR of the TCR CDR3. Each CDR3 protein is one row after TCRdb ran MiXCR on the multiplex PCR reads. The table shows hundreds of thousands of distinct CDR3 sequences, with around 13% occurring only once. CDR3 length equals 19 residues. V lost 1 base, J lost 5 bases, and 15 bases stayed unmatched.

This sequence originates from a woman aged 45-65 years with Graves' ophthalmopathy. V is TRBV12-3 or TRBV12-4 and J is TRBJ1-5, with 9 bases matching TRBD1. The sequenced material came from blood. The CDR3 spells CASSLGSRQGVFRYQPQHF. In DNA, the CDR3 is TGTGCCAGCAGTTTAGGGTCGAGACAGGGGGTCTTTCGATATCAGCCCCAGCATTTT.